This is a list of T cell receptor beta chains from one sample in a study of blood T cell repertoires in COVID-19. The assay was immunoSEQ multiplex PCR, and TCRdb's table has in-frame clones only and misses some. The sample carries tens of thousands of clones, about 80% recorded once. Source material: peripheral blood. These receptors all stem from an elderly woman with acute or convalescent COVID-19. The CDR3 runs from the conserved cysteine through the conserved F or W. The D gene is left open where the match is weak. The listing skips clone size in some rows; elsewhere it reads once, few, many or a size class.

TRBJ2-7 TRBV5-4 TRBD1 NA CASSFKRQGAGEQYF TGTGCCAGCAGCTTCAAGAGACAGGGGGCGGGCGAGCAGTACTTC
TRBJ1-1 TRBV5-4 TRBD1 few CASSRTGRGTEAFF TGTGCCAGCAGCAGGACAGGGAGAGGCACTGAAGCTTTCTTT
TRBJ2-3 TRBV27 NA NA CASSHLRWYSTDTQYF TGTGCCAGCAGTCATTTGCGCTGGTATAGCACAGATACGCAGTATTTT
TRBJ1-5 TRBV19 TRBD1 NA CASSWGRQGGQPQHF TGTGCCAGTAGTTGGGGGCGGCAGGGGGGTCAGCCCCAGCATTTT
TRBJ1-1 TRBV6-5 TRBD1 NA CASRLQGALETEAFF TGTGCCAGCAGACTGCAGGGGGCGCTGGAAACTGAAGCTTTCTTT
TRBJ2-7 TRBV11-3 TRBD1 NA CASSRQGADEQYF TGTGCCAGCAGTAGACAGGGGGCGGACGAGCAGTACTTC
TRBJ2-7 TRBV6-2/TRBV6-3 NA NA CASSYGGSYEQYF TGTGCCAGCAGTTACGGCGGATCCTACGAGCAGTACTTC
TRBJ1-2 TRBV6-1 TRBD1 few CASSDRTGDPYGYTF TGTGCCAGCAGTGATCGGACAGGAGATCCTTATGGCTACACCTTC
TRBJ2-5 TRBV7-2 TRBD2 NA CASSLGGGRLETQYF TGTGCCAGCAGCTTAGGGGGGGGTAGGCTGGAGACCCAGTACTTC
TRBJ1-1 TRBV2 NA NA CASSVTAGTEAFF TGTGCCAGCAGTGTGACAGCTGGGACTGAAGCTTTCTTT
TRBJ1-2 TRBV5-4 TRBD1 NA CASSAGQGLYGYTF TGTGCCAGCAGCGCGGGACAGGGGTTGTATGGCTACACCTTC
TRBJ2-1 TRBV7-2 NA many CASSYFGTQQFF TGTGCCAGCAGCTATTTCGGGACTCAACAGTTCTTC
TRBJ1-2 TRBV5-1 NA few CASSLGARNYGYTF TGCGCCAGCAGCTTGGGGGCCAGGAACTATGGCTACACCTTC
TRBJ1-6 TRBV28 TRBD1 NA CASSLGTDYNSPLHF TGTGCCAGCAGTTTAGGGACAGATTATAATTCACCCCTCCACTTT
TRBJ1-2 TRBV5-4 TRBD1 NA CASSFTGGSGYTF TGTGCCAGCAGCTTCACAGGGGGCTCTGGCTACACCTTC
TRBJ1-5 TRBV29-1 TRBD1 few CSVAQGEGQPQHF TGCAGCGTTGCACAGGGGGAAGGTCAGCCCCAGCATTTT
TRBJ2-5 TRBV5-4 NA once CASSLGQRLPDETQYF TGTGCCAGCAGCTTGGGCCAGCGGCTCCCAGATGAGACCCAGTACTTC
TRBJ1-6 TRBV7-9 NA NA CASSLYGSGDNSPLHF TGTGCCAGCAGCTTATACGGAAGCGGGGATAATTCACCCCTCCACTTT
TRBJ1-5 TRBV6-2/TRBV6-3 NA NA CASSYGPDQPQHF TGTGCCAGCAGTTACGGCCCAGATCAGCCCCAGCATTTT
TRBJ1-2 TRBV5-5 TRBD1 NA CASRAGGDGYTF TGTGCCAGCAGGGCAGGGGGCGATGGCTACACCTTC
TRBJ2-5 TRBV24-1 TRBD2 NA CATGTSGRSGQETQYF TGTGCCACCGGGACTAGCGGGAGATCGGGGCAAGAGACCCAGTACTTC
TRBJ2-2 TRBV30 TRBD1 NA CAWRGFPGGNTGELFF TGTGCCTGGAGGGGTTTTCCAGGGGGGAACACCGGGGAGCTGTTTTTT